Shown below are 23 T cell receptor beta chains from a single sample sequenced in a study of CD8 T cells in ankylosing spondylitis. Broader study findings: For ankylosing spondylitis blood, a TCR beta motif of 7 to 9 highly homologous variants appeared characteristic.

Antigens of these TCRs are unknown. Each CDR3 protein is one row after TCRdb ran MiXCR on the 5' RACE reads. This table has over 450,000 distinct CDR3 sequences, 10% to 15% appearing once. Sequences were obtained from blood, either unsorted or a sorted T cell fraction (not recorded which). The receptors were sampled from a male donor with ankylosing spondylitis.

This clonotype occurred a few times. The chain joins TRBV5-1 to TRBJ2-3; 7 bases fit TRBD1. The CDR3 runs 15 residues. Per germline, CDR1 SGHRS and CDR2 YFSETQ. Trimming took 2 bases from V and 2 from J; bases not matched to a gene: 5. CDR3 protein: CASSFYGQATDTQYF. Written as DNA, the CDR3 is TGCGCCAGCAGCTTCTACGGACAGGCCACAGATACGCAGTATTTT.

This clonotype was observed a handful of times. The J gene is TRBJ2-1, the V gene TRBV5-1, with a weak D call TRBD2 (6 bases). The germline CDR1 and CDR2 sequences are SGHRS and YFSETQ. Trimming pared 4 bases from V and 3 bases from J, leaving 11 bases between. The CDR3 is 14 residues long. This chain's CDR3 is CASSGDFFYNEQFF. The CDR3, as DNA: TGCGCCAGCAGCGGGGACTTCTTCTACAATGAGCAGTTCTTC.

This clonotype came up a few times. The chain uses TRBV20-1 and TRBJ1-2; no definite D call. The CDR3 covers 10 residues. Germline lookup yields CDR1 DFQATT and CDR2 SNEGSKA (reference sequence). V lost 3 bases and J lost 8, with 7 bases in between. The CDR3 reads CSASGEGYTF. The CDR3 DNA follows: TGCAGTGCTAGTGGGGAAGGCTACACCTTC.

The gene calls are TRBV15 and TRBJ1-1; D remains unclear. V was pared by 2 bases and J by 7 bases, with 20 bases between. CDR1 and CDR2 from the germline V gene are LNHNV and YYDKDF (reference sequence). CDR3 size: 16 residues. In DNA form, the CDR3 reads TGTGCCACCAGCAGAAACGACCGATTCCCGAGGGATGAAGCTTTCTTT. It is translated as CATSRNDRFPRDEAFF. Based on the CDR3 plus reference TRBV15 and TRBJ1-1, the full variable domain is DAMVIQNPRYQVTQFGKPVTLSCSQTLNHNVMYWYQQKSSQAPKLLFHYYDKDFNNEADTPDNFQSRRPNTSFCFLDIRSPGLGDTAMYLCATSRNDRFPRDEAFFGQGTRLTVV.

In this sample, this clonotype turned up many times. The genes are TRBV12-3 or TRBV12-4 and TRBJ2-1; TRBD1 or TRBD2 may be the D gene (6 bases each). This CDR3 spans 14 amino acids. V was pared by 4 bases and J by 9 bases, with 16 bases between. The CDR3 protein is CASSSNGGGGEQFF. Here the CDR3 DNA reads TGTGCCAGCAGTTCTAACGGGGGCGGCGGTGAGCAGTTCTTC.

This clonotype showed up just a few times. V gene TRBV12-3 or TRBV12-4 combines with J gene TRBJ1-2; TRBD1 matches at 9 bases. CDR3 length: 16 residues. V shed 5 bases and J 1 base; nucleotides not matched to a gene: 8. The CDR3 region is CASSRRPGQGNYGYTF. DNA for the CDR3: TGTGCCAGCAGTAGAAGACCGGGACAGGGTAACTATGGCTACACCTTC.

This chain joins TRBV7-2 and TRBJ1-1, with a weak D call TRBD1 (5 bases). Germline loops: CDR1 SGHTA, CDR2 FQGNSA. The V end lost 0 bases, the J end lost 0 bases, and 14 bases lay between the germline ends. CDR3 length: 17 amino acids. The DNA of the CDR3 is TGTGCCAGCAGCTTAGCCTGGGGGGATCCATTGAACACTGAAGCTTTCTTT. Translated, it gives CASSLAWGDPLNTEAFF.

The chain has TRBV28 and TRBJ1-2; D not certain. The CDR3 is 13 amino acids. Trimming left V 6 bases short and J 7 bases short, with 15 bases between. CDR1 is MDHEN, CDR2 SYDVKM, per germline. In nucleotides, the CDR3 is TGTGCCAGCAGCCCCCGGGCCTGGAGTGGCTACACCTTC. Its translation is CASSPRAWSGYTF.

This clonotype has more than one count but fewer than ten. This rearrangement joins TRBV10-3 to TRBJ1-3; 9 bases map to TRBD1. The CDR3 sequence is 18 residues long. Germline loops: CDR1 ENHRY, CDR2 SYGVKD. J gave up 0 bases and V 6 bases, and 12 bases lay outside the gene matches. The CDR3 nucleotides are TGTGCCATCAGCGACGGGACAGGGAACCACGGCTCTGGAAACACCATATATTTT. It specifies CAISDGTGNHGSGNTIYF.

Only a few counts were recorded for this clonotype. V is TRBV20-1 and J is TRBJ1-5; the D is unclear. Trimming stripped 0 bases from V and 7 bases from J, with 7 bases between. Germline CDR1 DFQATT, CDR2 SNEGSKA (reference sequence). This CDR3 spans 12 amino acids. CDR3 nucleotides: TGCAGTGCTAGAGATACGAGGCAGCCCCAGCATTTT. Translating it yields CSARDTRQPQHF.

This clonotype has at least ten counts. The chain is built from TRBV11-3 and TRBJ2-1, with D possibly matching TRBD2 (6 bases). This CDR3 is 15 amino acids long. The V gene lost 5 bases and the J gene lost 4 bases, with 15 bases spanning the gap. Germline CDR1 is SGHNT and CDR2 is YENEEA. The CDR3 DNA is TGTGCCAGCAGCCTTCTCCCCGGGGGTTACAATGAGCAGTTCTTC. This codes for CASSLLPGGYNEQFF.

This clonotype has only a few counts. The rearrangement uses TRBV10-3 and TRBJ2-1, with no clear D. This CDR3 has 14 amino acids. Germline CDR1 is ENHRY and CDR2 is SYGVKD. V lost 2 bases to trimming and J lost 4 bases, with 9 bases between them. CDR3 DNA sequence: TGTGCCATCAGTGAGACTCTCTCTTACAATGAGCAGTTCTTC. The encoded protein is CAISETLSYNEQFF.

The V and J genes are TRBV5-8 and TRBJ2-3; D unresolved. Germline V lookup: CDR1 SGHTS, CDR2 YDEGEE. The CDR3 spans 16 residues. Trimming left V 4 bases short and J 2 bases short, with 17 bases between. The CDR3 bases are TGTGCCAGCAGCCTTAAGGAAGTAACCACCACAGATACGCAGTATTTT. Amino acids: CASSLKEVTTTDTQYF.

This clonotype showed up many times. The chain carries TRBV6-6 and TRBJ2-2; no reliable D call. Per germline, CDR1 MNHNY and CDR2 SVGAGI (reference sequence). Trimming pared 2 bases from V and 7 bases from J, leaving 5 bases between. The CDR3 runs 12 residues. The CDR3 spells CASSYVGGELFF. The CDR3 nucleotides are TGTGCCAGCAGTTACGTTGGCGGGGAGCTGTTTTTT.

In this sample, this clonotype turned up a few times. V and J are TRBV20-1 and TRBJ2-1; 7 positions agree with TRBD2. CDR3 size: 12 residues. Trimming at V came to 7 bases and at J to 5 bases, leaving 5 bases not matched to a gene. Germline V CDR1 and CDR2: DFQATT, SNEGSKA (reference sequence). In DNA form, the CDR3 reads TGCAGTGTTCCGGGACTAAACAATGAGCAGTTCTTC. Its protein is CSVPGLNNEQFF.

There are a few counts of this clonotype. This rearrangement joins TRBV4-2 to TRBJ2-1, with 11 positions matching TRBD2. Germline lookup yields CDR1 LGHNA and CDR2 YNFKEQ. The V gene end was trimmed by 3 bases and the J gene end by 7 bases; junction bases not matched to a gene: 5. The CDR3 contains 15 residues. The CDR3 coding sequence is TGTGCCAGCAGCCACACTAGCGGGAGTTTGAATGAGCAGTTCTTC. Translation: CASSHTSGSLNEQFF.

The chain joins TRBV5-5 to TRBJ1-5; possible D gene TRBD1, 6 bases. The V and J ends lost 4 bases and 6 bases respectively, with 14 bases between them. CDR1 is SGHKS and CDR2 is YYEKEE in the germline V gene (reference sequence). The CDR3 has 14 residues. CDR3 sequence: CASSLGQNAQPQHF. In DNA form, the CDR3 reads TGTGCCAGCAGCCTCGGACAGAATGCTCAGCCCCAGCATTTT.

The rearrangement joins TRBV6-1 to TRBJ1-2; TRBD1 matches 7 bases. The CDR3 extends over 13 amino acids. Germline V gives CDR1 MNHNS, CDR2 SASEGT. V dropped 6 bases and J dropped 3; count of bases not matched to a gene: 4. DNA for the CDR3: TGTGCCAGCAGATGGGACAGCCACTATGGCTACACCTTC. It codes for CASRWDSHYGYTF.

This clonotype was seen more than once but under ten times. This chain joins TRBV12-3 or TRBV12-4 and TRBJ1-6; perhaps TRBD1 as D (6 bases). The V end lost 3 bases, the J end lost 8 bases, and 14 bases lay between the germline ends. This CDR3 is 15 amino acids long. CDR3 nucleotide sequence: TGTGCCAGCAGTTTCGGGGGCGAGGTGGATTCACCCCTCCACTTT. Amino acid sequence: CASSFGGEVDSPLHF.

The chain couples TRBV5-6 to TRBJ2-7; D may correspond to TRBD1 or TRBD2 (5 bases each). The CDR3 is 11 residues long. Germline values: CDR1 SGHDT, CDR2 YYEEEE. Trimming left V 4 bases short and J 12 bases short, with 14 bases between. The CDR3 protein is CASSDGTKRYF. The CDR3 DNA sequence: TGTGCCAGCAGCGATGGGACCAAGAGGTACTTC.

The rearrangement uses TRBV11-2 and TRBJ2-3, with 10 bases matching TRBD1. The V gene end was trimmed by 1 base and the J gene end by 2 bases; junction bases not matched to a gene: 3. Germline values: CDR1 SGHAT, CDR2 FQNNGV. This CDR3 has 16 amino acids. Written as DNA, the CDR3 is TGTGCCAGCAGCTTAGGGGGGACAGGGGCCACAGATACGCAGTATTTT. Amino acid sequence: CASSLGGTGATDTQYF. The variable domain in full, with the rest retrieved from reference TRBV11-2 and TRBJ2-3, is EAGVAQSPRYKIIEKRQSVAFWCNPISGHATLYWYQQILGQGPKLLIQFQNNGVVDDSQLPKDRFSAERLKGVDSTLKIQPAKLEDSAVYLCASSLGGTGATDTQYFGPGTRLTVL.

This clonotype was detected a few times. V usage is TRBV5-6 and J usage is TRBJ1-1; TRBD1 agrees at 7 bases. In germline, CDR1 is SGHDT, CDR2 YYEEEE. The J segment lost 7 bases and the V segment lost 3 bases, leaving 3 bases of the junction unmatched. The CDR3 consists of 12 residues. The CDR3 DNA is TGTGCCAGCAGCTCGACAGGGATTGAAGCTTTCTTT. Amino acids: CASSSTGIEAFF.

This chain connects TRBV7-9 to TRBJ2-2; possible D gene TRBD2, 6 bases. Germline values: CDR1 SEHNR, CDR2 FQNEAQ (reference sequence). The CDR3 consists of 15 residues. The germline V and J ends were trimmed by 5 bases and 0 bases, with 10 bases remaining between them. The CDR3, as DNA: TGTGCCAGCAGCGCGGGACCCCCGAACACCGGGGAGCTGTTTTTT. It codes for CASSAGPPNTGELFF.